Described below is a single T cell receptor beta chain sequence and its context. The antigen remains unidentified. Germline CDR1 and CDR2: MGHRA and YSYEKL. The junction had 11 bases not matched to a gene; V was cut back by 2 bases and J by 4 bases. The CDR3 contains 17 residues. This specimen belongs to a study of CD8+ T cells in alopecia areata. Overall study findings and caveats: Normal skin contains resident alphabeta T cells, and these are also sequenced in scalp samples.

The treatment is: oral pan-JAK inhibitor, 5-10 mg twice daily. Lesional scalp punch biopsies and peripheral blood came from alopecia areata patients. RNA extraction and reverse transcription yielded cDNA as sequencing template. Method: immunoSEQ multiplex PCR; TCRdb's copy keeps in-frame clones and lacks some. The table lists about 190,000 clones, about three fifths of them singletons. The TCR originated in a human donor with alopecia areata. The V and J genes are TRBV4-1 and TRBJ2-5; 9 nucleotides align to TRBD2. The material sequenced was CD4+ T cells sorted from blood, taken at week 4, from a patient treated with tofacitinib. CDR3 sequence reads: CASSQMVGRGRAETQYF. The CDR3 region has the DNA TGCGCCAGCAGCCAAATGGTTGGCCGCGGGAGGGCAGAGACCCAGTACTTC.